The rows below give T cell receptor beta chains drawn from one sample of a study of T cell responses to AZD1222 COVID-19 vaccine. TCRdb keeps only in-frame clones here, not all; method: immunoSEQ multiplex PCR. The profile shows 140,000 to 150,000 clones, 91% of them singletons. The material sequenced was peripheral blood, taken on day 0 of AZD1222 vaccination. The source of these receptors is an adult in good health. CDR3s include the opening cysteine and the closing phenylalanine or tryptophan. The D gene is left open where the match is weak. Rows give clone size only sometimes, using once, few, many, or a class for an expanded clone.

>TRBJ2-7|.|TRBV4-1|TRBD2|16
CASSQDLAGGWYEQYF
TGCGCCAGCAGCCAAGATTTAGCGGGGGGGTGGTACGAGCAGTACTTC
>TRBJ2-1|.|TRBV9|TRBD2|18
CASSVVAGGAGVIYEQFF
TGTGCCAGCAGCGTAGTCGCCGGGGGGGCGGGAGTTATCTATGAGCAGTTCTTC
>TRBJ1-5|once|TRBV5-1|TRBD1|14
CASSLGQGSQPQHF
TGCGCCAGCAGCTTGGGACAGGGAAGTCAGCCCCAGCATTTT
>TRBJ2-1|.|TRBV5-6|.|14
CASSRGLTFVEQFF
TGTGCCAGCAGCCGCGGACTTACCTTTGTTGAGCAGTTCTTC
>TRBJ2-3|.|TRBV7-6|.|14
CASRQTFRSDTQYF
TGTGCCAGCAGGCAAACCTTTCGGTCAGATACGCAGTATTTT
>TRBJ2-1|.|TRBV6-2/TRBV6-3|TRBD2|14
CASSYLAGVNEQFF
TGTGCCAGCAGTTATCTAGCGGGAGTCAATGAGCAGTTCTTC
>TRBJ2-2|once|TRBV29-1|TRBD1|15
CSVGSWTGETGELFF
TGCAGCGTTGGGAGTTGGACAGGGGAAACCGGGGAGCTGTTTTTT
>TRBJ1-2|.|TRBV5-4|TRBD1|15
CASSLDPGGDYGYTF
TGTGCCAGCAGCTTGGACCCAGGGGGTGACTATGGCTACACCTTC
>TRBJ2-7|.|TRBV10-3|.|15
CAINRRRAESYEQYF
TGTGCCATCAACCGCCGAAGGGCAGAATCCTACGAGCAGTACTTC
>TRBJ1-3|.|TRBV3-1/TRBV3-2|.|15
CASSQEAGSGNTIYF
TGTGCCAGCAGCCAAGAGGCAGGGTCTGGAAACACCATATATTTT
>TRBJ1-1|.|TRBV7-2|.|13
CASSEITVGKAFF
TGTGCCAGCAGCGAAATTACGGTCGGAAAAGCTTTCTTT
>TRBJ2-1|few|TRBV6-6|TRBD2|18
CASSRALLAGGEYNEQFF
TGTGCCAGCAGTCGGGCCCTACTAGCGGGAGGGGAGTACAATGAGCAGTTCTTC
>TRBJ1-2|.|TRBV7-9|.|16
CATLTGNLGTNYGYTF
TGTGCCACCCTGACAGGAAACCTCGGTACTAACTATGGCTACACCTTC
>TRBJ2-1|.|TRBV11-2|.|13
CASSLGGRDEQFF
TGTGCCAGCAGCTTAGGCGGCCGGGACGAGCAGTTCTTC
>TRBJ2-2|.|TRBV11-3|.|13
CASSPARTGELFF
TGTGCCAGCAGCCCAGCGCGCACCGGGGAGCTGTTTTTT
>TRBJ1-2|.|TRBV7-2|.|11
CASSSLGGYTF
TGTGCCAGCAGCTCCCTGGGGGGCTACACCTTC
>TRBJ1-1|.|TRBV7-9|TRBD1|18
CASSPPWTGTNSNTEAFF
TGTGCCAGCAGCCCCCCCTGGACAGGGACAAATTCGAACACTGAAGCTTTCTTT
>TRBJ1-6|.|TRBV9|.|13
CASSVEGYSPLHF
TGTGCCAGCAGCGTAGAGGGGTACTCACCCCTCCACTTT
>TRBJ2-3|.|TRBV5-6|.|14
CASSLRQDTDTQYF
TGTGCCAGCAGCTTGAGGCAGGACACAGATACGCAGTATTTT
>TRBJ2-3|.|TRBV20-1|TRBD2|16
CSASRLAGVTTDTQYF
TGCAGTGCTAGTCGGCTAGCGGGGGTCACCACAGATACGCAGTATTTT
>TRBJ1-2|.|TRBV7-2|.|15
CASSLAMRGEHGYTF
TGTGCCAGCAGCTTAGCGATGAGGGGCGAACATGGCTACACCTTC
>TRBJ1-2|.|TRBV18|.|15
CASSQGKGPFDGYTF
TGTGCCAGCTCACAGGGTAAGGGACCGTTCGATGGCTACACCTTC
>TRBJ2-7|.|TRBV11-2|.|14
CASSLVALDYEQYF
TGTGCCAGCAGCTTAGTCGCGTTAGACTACGAGCAGTACTTC
>TRBJ1-6|.|TRBV3-1/TRBV3-2|.|18
CASSPEKNLAGYNSPLHF
TGTGCCAGCAGCCCCGAAAAGAACCTCGCGGGTTATAATTCACCCCTCCACTTT
>TRBJ2-3|.|TRBV4-2|TRBD2|15
CASSPGGPWGDTQYF
TGTGCCAGCAGCCCGGGGGGGCCGTGGGGAGATACGCAGTATTTT
>TRBJ2-7|.|TRBV6-2/TRBV6-3|TRBD1|12
CASSLDRVEQYF
TGTGCCAGCAGCCTCGACAGGGTCGAGCAGTACTTC
>TRBJ2-7|.|TRBV27|TRBD1|13
CASSQGAFYEQYF
TGTGCCAGCAGTCAGGGGGCGTTCTACGAGCAGTACTTC
>TRBJ1-5|.|TRBV5-1|.|15
CASSLDGRSNQPQHF
TGCGCCAGCAGCTTGGACGGAAGGAGCAATCAGCCCCAGCATTTT
>TRBJ2-3|.|TRBV28|.|13
CASRSGQPDTQYF
TGTGCCAGCCGCTCAGGGCAGCCAGATACGCAGTATTTT
>TRBJ1-2|.|TRBV7-2|.|13
CASIYSRKGGYTF
TGTGCCAGCATCTATTCCAGGAAGGGTGGCTACACCTTC
>TRBJ1-1|once|TRBV6-5|.|13
CASSPPRGFEAFF
TGTGCCAGCAGTCCGCCCCGGGGGTTTGAAGCTTTCTTT
>TRBJ2-3|.|TRBV19|.|15
CASSRTSTSTDTQYF
TGTGCCAGTAGTCGTACTTCAACTAGCACAGATACGCAGTATTTT
>TRBJ1-5|.|TRBV2|.|15
CASSEVILGGQPQHF
TGTGCCAGCAGTGAAGTGATTCTTGGGGGTCAGCCCCAGCATTTT